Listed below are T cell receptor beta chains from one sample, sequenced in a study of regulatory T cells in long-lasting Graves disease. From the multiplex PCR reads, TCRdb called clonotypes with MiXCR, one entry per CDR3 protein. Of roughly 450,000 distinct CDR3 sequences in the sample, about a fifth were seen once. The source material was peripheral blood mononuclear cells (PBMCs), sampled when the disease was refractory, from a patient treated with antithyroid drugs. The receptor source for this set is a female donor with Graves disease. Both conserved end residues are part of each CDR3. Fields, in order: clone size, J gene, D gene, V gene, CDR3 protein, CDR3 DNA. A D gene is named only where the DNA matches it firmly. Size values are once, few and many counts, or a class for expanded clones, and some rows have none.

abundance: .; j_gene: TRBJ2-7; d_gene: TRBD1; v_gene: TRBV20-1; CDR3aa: CSARGGQASYEQYF; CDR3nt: TGCAGTGCTAGAGGTGGACAGGCGTCCTACGAGCAGTACTTC
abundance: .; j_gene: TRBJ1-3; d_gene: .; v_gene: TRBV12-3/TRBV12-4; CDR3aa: CASSFFDGNTIYF; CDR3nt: TGTGCCAGCAGTTTCTTTGACGGTAACACCATATATTTT
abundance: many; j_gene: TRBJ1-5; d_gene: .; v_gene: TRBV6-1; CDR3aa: CASSHGKGGQPQHF; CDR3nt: TGTGCCAGCAGTCATGGAAAGGGAGGACAGCCCCAGCATTTT
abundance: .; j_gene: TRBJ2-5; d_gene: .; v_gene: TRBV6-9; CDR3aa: CASSSRYPRTQYF; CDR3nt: TGTGCCAGCAGTTCTCGATACCCCCGGACCCAGTACTTC
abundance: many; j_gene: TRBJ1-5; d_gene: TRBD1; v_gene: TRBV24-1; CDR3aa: CATSDTQTGAPSNQPQHF; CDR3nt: TGTGCCACCAGTGATACCCAGACAGGGGCTCCGAGCAATCAGCCCCAGCATTTT
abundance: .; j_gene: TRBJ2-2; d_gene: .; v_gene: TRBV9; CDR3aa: CASSGQGGELFF; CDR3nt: TGTGCCAGCAGCGGCCAGGGAGGGGAGCTGTTTTTT
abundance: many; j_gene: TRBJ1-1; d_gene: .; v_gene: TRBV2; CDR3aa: CASSSRSNTEAFF; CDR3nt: TGTGCCAGCAGCTCACGATCGAACACTGAAGCTTTCTTT
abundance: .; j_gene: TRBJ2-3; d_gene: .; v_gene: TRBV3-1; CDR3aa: CASSPGLGTQYF; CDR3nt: TGTGCCAGCAGCCCTGGGTTGGGGACGCAGTATTTT
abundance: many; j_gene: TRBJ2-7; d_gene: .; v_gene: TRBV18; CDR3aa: CASSRDQGYEQYF; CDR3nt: TGTGCCAGCTCACGTGATCAGGGGTACGAGCAGTACTTC
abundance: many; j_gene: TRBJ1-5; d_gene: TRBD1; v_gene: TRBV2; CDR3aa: CASTRDRVGSNQPQHF; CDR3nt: TGTGCCAGCACTAGGGACAGGGTTGGAAGCAATCAGCCCCAGCATTTT
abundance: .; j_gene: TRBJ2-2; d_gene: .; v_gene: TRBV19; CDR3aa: CASSTRVLDTGELFF; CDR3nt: TGTGCCAGTAGTACCAGGGTTTTGGACACCGGGGAGCTGTTTTTT
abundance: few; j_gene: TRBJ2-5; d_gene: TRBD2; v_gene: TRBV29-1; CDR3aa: CSVASGRYGETQYF; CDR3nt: TGCAGCGTTGCTAGCGGGAGGTACGGGGAGACCCAGTACTTC
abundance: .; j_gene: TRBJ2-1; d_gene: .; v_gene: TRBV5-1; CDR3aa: CASSFIRRNEQFF; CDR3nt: TGCGCCAGCAGCTTCATACGACGGAATGAGCAGTTCTTC
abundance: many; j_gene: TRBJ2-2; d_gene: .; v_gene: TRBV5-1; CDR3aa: CASSLRGHTGELFF; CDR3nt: TGTGCCAGCAGCTTGAGAGGACACACCGGGGAGCTGTTTTTT
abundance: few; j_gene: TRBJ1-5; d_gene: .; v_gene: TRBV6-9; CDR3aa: CASSYPRAGLGNQPQHF; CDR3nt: TGTGCCAGCAGTTACCCCCGGGCAGGCCTGGGAAATCAGCCCCAGCATTTT
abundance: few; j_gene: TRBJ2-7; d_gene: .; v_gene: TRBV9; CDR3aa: CASSVNSWYEQYF; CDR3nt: TGTGCCAGCAGCGTAAACAGTTGGTACGAGCAGTACTTC
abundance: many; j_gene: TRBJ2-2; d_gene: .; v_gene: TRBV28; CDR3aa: CASEDPRVAPAYGRAGELFF; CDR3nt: TGTGCCAGCGAAGACCCGAGGGTGGCGCCTGCTTACGGTAGGGCCGGGGAGCTGTTTTTT
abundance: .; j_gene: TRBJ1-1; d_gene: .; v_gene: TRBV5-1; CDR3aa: CASSLARGGTEALF; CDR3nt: TGCGCCAGCAGCTTGGCCAGGGGAGGTACCGAAGCTCTCTTT
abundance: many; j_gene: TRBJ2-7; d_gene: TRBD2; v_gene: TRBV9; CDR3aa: CASSKVAGGSYEQYF; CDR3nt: TGTGCCAGCAGCAAAGTGGCGGGAGGTTCCTACGAGCAGTACTTC
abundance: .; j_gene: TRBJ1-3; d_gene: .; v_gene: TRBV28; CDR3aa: CASSFTPEAVNTIYF; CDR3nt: TGTGCCAGCAGTTTTACCCCGGAGGCCGTCAACACCATATATTTT
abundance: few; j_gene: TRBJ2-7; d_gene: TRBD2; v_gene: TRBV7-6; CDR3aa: CASSPEREVSYEQYF; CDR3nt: TGTGCCAGCAGCCCAGAGCGGGAGGTCTCCTACGAGCAGTACTTC
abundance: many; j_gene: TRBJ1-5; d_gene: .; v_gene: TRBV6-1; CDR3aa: CASSSHQPQHF; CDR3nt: TGTGCCAGCAGTAGCCATCAGCCCCAGCATTTT
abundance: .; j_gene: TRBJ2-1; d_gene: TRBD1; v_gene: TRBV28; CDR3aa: CASSPYRGWNEQFF; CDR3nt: TGTGCCAGCAGTCCGTACAGGGGATGGAATGAGCAGTTCTTC
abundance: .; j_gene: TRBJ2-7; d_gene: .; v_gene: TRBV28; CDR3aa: CVSSSAIGYEQYF; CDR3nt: TGTGTCAGCAGTTCCGCAATAGGGTACGAGCAGTACTTC
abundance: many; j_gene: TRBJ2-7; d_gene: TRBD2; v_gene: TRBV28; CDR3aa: CASSTPGTSGRTEQYF; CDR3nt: TGTGCCAGCAGTACGCCTGGGACTAGCGGGAGGACCGAGCAGTACTTC
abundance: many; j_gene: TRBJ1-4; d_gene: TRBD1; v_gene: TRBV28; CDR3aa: CASTLTGNEKLFF; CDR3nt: TGTGCCAGCACTCTGACAGGGAATGAAAAACTGTTTTTT